This T cell receptor beta chain came from a study of patients and donors after allogeneic stem cell transplantation. The V and J ends lost 0 bases and 5 bases respectively, with 8 bases between them. The CDR3 length is 14 residues. From germline, CDR1 is LGHNA and CDR2 YNFKEQ. MiXCR was run by TCRdb on the RT-PCR reads, yielding one entry per CDR3 protein. The sample has 80,000 to 90,000 distinct CDR3 sequences; about 48% are singletons. The rearrangement links TRBV4-2 to TRBJ2-4; D is possibly TRBD2 (6 bases). Sequenced: blood, either unsorted or a sorted T cell fraction (not recorded which). The sequence came from a human donor who was either an allogeneic HSCT recipient or a stem cell or donor lymphocyte infusion donor (not recorded which). It is not recorded whose cells these are; they may come from a transplant donor. The CDR3 DNA reads as TGTGCCAGCAGCCAAGATAGGGAGGAAAACATTCAGTACTTC. Translated, it gives CASSQDREENIQYF.